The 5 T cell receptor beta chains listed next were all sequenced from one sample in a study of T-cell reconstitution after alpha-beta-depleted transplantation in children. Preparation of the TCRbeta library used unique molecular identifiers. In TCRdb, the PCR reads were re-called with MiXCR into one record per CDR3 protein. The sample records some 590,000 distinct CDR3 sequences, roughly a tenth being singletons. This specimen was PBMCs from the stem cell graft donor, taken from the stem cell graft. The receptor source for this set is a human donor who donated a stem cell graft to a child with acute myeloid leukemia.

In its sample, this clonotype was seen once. CDR3 region: CASSPRKGEEGWSTGELFF. The CDR3 nucleotides read TGTGCCAGCTCACCCCGCAAAGGGGAAGAAGGATGGAGCACCGGGGAGCTGTTTTTT. V and J are TRBV18 and TRBJ2-2, with D possibly matching TRBD1 (5 bases). Germline values: CDR1 KGHSH, CDR2 LQKENI. The CDR3 has 19 residues. V was pared by 3 bases and J by 4 bases, with 24 bases between.

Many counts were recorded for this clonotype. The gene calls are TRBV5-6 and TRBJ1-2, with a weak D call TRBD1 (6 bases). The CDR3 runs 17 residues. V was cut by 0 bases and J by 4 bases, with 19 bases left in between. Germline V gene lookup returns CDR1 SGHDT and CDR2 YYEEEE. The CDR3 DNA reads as TGTGCCAGCAGCTTGGTCTGGCGGGGGGCGAAATCCTATGGCTACACCTTC. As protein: CASSLVWRGAKSYGYTF.

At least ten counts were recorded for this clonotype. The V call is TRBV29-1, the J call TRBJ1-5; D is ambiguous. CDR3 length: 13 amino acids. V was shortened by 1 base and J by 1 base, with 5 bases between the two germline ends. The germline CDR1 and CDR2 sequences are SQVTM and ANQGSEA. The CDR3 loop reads CSVEVQSNQPQHF. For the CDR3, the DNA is TGCAGCGTTGAAGTACAGAGCAATCAGCCCCAGCATTTT.

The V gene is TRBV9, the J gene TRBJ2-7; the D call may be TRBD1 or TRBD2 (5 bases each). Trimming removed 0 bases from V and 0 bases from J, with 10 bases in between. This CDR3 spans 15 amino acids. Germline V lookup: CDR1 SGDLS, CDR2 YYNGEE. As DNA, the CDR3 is TGTGCCAGCAGCGTAGGGGACCCTAGCTCCTACGAGCAGTACTTC. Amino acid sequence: CASSVGDPSSYEQYF.

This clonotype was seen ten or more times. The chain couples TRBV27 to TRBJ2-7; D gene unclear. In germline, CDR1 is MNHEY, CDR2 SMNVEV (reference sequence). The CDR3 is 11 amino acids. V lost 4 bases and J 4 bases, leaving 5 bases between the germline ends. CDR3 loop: CASSSWYEQYF. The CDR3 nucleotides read TGTGCCAGCAGTTCCTGGTACGAGCAGTACTTC.